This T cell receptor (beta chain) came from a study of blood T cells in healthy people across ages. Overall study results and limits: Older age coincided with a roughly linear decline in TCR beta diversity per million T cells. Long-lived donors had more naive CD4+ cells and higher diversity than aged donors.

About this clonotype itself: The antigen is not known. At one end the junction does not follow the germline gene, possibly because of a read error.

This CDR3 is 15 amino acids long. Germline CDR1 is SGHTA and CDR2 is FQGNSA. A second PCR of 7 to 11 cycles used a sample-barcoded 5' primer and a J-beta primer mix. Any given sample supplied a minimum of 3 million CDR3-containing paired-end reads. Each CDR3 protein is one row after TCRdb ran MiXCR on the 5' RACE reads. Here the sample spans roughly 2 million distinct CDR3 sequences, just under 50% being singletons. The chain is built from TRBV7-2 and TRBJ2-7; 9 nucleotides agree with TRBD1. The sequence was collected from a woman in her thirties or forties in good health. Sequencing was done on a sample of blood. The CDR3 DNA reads TGTGCCAGCAGCCGGACAGGGGATTCCTCCTACGAGCCGTACTTC. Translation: CASSRTGDSSYEPYF.